The rows below give T cell receptor beta chains drawn from one sample of a study of cytomegalovirus exposure and HLA in healthy donors. The repertoire was sequenced with immunoSEQ multiplex PCR; TCRdb's copy has only in-frame clones and lacks some. The sample has more than 55,000 clones, 75% to 95% seen once. Sequenced material: PBMCs. The receptor source for this set is a man between 18 and 29 years old in good health and CMV-seronegative. CDR3s include the opening cysteine and the closing phenylalanine or tryptophan. Each record gives: J gene, V gene, D gene, clone size, CDR3 DNA, CDR3 protein. A D gene is named only where the DNA matches it firmly. Size is stated for part of the rows, as once, few or many counts, or as a class when the clone is expanded.

j_gene: TRBJ1-1; v_gene: TRBV2; d_gene: .; abundance: .; CDR3nt: TGTGCCAGCAGTGAATTAACAGGCTATGGAAACACTGAAGCTTTCTTT; CDR3aa: CASSELTGYGNTEAFF
j_gene: TRBJ1-4; v_gene: TRBV28; d_gene: .; abundance: .; CDR3nt: TGTGCCAGCAGTTTTTTTGGGGGCCGGAAAGTTGCAACTAATGAAAAACTGTTTTTT; CDR3aa: CASSFFGGRKVATNEKLFF
j_gene: TRBJ1-4; v_gene: TRBV5-1; d_gene: .; abundance: .; CDR3nt: TGCGCCAGCAGCTTGGCCGGGGGGCAGGGGAACGAAAAACTGTTTTTT; CDR3aa: CASSLAGGQGNEKLFF
j_gene: TRBJ2-2; v_gene: TRBV5-1; d_gene: TRBD2; abundance: .; CDR3nt: TGCGCCAGCAGCTTGGTGGCTAGCGGGAACACCGGGGAGCTGTTTTTT; CDR3aa: CASSLVASGNTGELFF
j_gene: TRBJ1-1; v_gene: TRBV6-1; d_gene: .; abundance: .; CDR3nt: TGTGCCAGCAGTGAAGCGCCCCGGAGTACTGAAGCTTTCTTT; CDR3aa: CASSEAPRSTEAFF
j_gene: TRBJ2-1; v_gene: TRBV6-1; d_gene: TRBD1; abundance: .; CDR3nt: TGTGCCATCGGACAGGGATACAATGAGCAGTTCTTC; CDR3aa: CAIGQGYNEQFF
j_gene: TRBJ1-2; v_gene: TRBV28; d_gene: TRBD1; abundance: .; CDR3nt: TGTGCCAGCAGGGCGACAGGGGGCGAAGATGGCTACACCTTC; CDR3aa: CASRATGGEDGYTF
j_gene: TRBJ2-1; v_gene: TRBV28; d_gene: .; abundance: .; CDR3nt: TGTGCCAGCAGTCCTACCCGGAGGGTCAATGAGCAGTTCTTC; CDR3aa: CASSPTRRVNEQFF
j_gene: TRBJ2-1; v_gene: TRBV27; d_gene: TRBD1; abundance: .; CDR3nt: TGTGCCAGCAGCCCCGGACAGGGCTATGAGCAGTTCTTC; CDR3aa: CASSPGQGYEQFF
j_gene: TRBJ1-3; v_gene: TRBV7-2; d_gene: TRBD1; abundance: .; CDR3nt: TGTGCCAGCAGCTTAAACTGGGACAGGGCTGGAAACACCATATATTTT; CDR3aa: CASSLNWDRAGNTIYF
j_gene: TRBJ2-6; v_gene: TRBV11-2; d_gene: TRBD2; abundance: .; CDR3nt: TGTGCCAGCAGCCGTCGGACTAGCGGCCACTCTGGGGCCAACGTCCTGACTTTC; CDR3aa: CASSRRTSGHSGANVLTF
j_gene: TRBJ2-5; v_gene: TRBV5-1; d_gene: .; abundance: .; CDR3nt: TGCGCCAGCAGCCTTACGGGACACGTACAAGAGACCCAGTACTTC; CDR3aa: CASSLTGHVQETQYF
j_gene: TRBJ2-4; v_gene: TRBV19; d_gene: .; abundance: .; CDR3nt: TGTGCCAGTAGTATAGACCCCCCGGAGACGGTGCCCCTACTAACCAAAAACATTCAGTACTTC; CDR3aa: CASSIDPPETVPLLTKNIQYF
j_gene: TRBJ2-7; v_gene: TRBV4-2; d_gene: TRBD2; abundance: .; CDR3nt: TGTGCCAGCAGCCCGCTACAGCTAGCGGGAGTTCCCTTC; CDR3aa: CASSPLQLAGVPF
j_gene: TRBJ2-2; v_gene: TRBV19; d_gene: TRBD2; abundance: .; CDR3nt: TGTGCCAGTAGTAGGCTAGCGGTCGAGAACACCGGGGAGCTGTTTTTT; CDR3aa: CASSRLAVENTGELFF
j_gene: TRBJ2-7; v_gene: TRBV28; d_gene: .; abundance: .; CDR3nt: TGTGCCAGCAGTTTTGAGGGCTACGAGCAGTACTTC; CDR3aa: CASSFEGYEQYF
j_gene: TRBJ2-5; v_gene: TRBV5-4; d_gene: TRBD2; abundance: .; CDR3nt: TGTGCCAGCAGAGCGGGACTAGCGCAGTACCAAGAGACCCAGTACTTC; CDR3aa: CASRAGLAQYQETQYF
j_gene: TRBJ2-7; v_gene: TRBV10-2; d_gene: .; abundance: .; CDR3nt: TGCGCCAGCAGTGAGACAGGGACCTACGAGCAGTACTTC; CDR3aa: CASSETGTYEQYF
j_gene: TRBJ2-7; v_gene: TRBV18; d_gene: .; abundance: .; CDR3nt: TGTGCCAGCTCACCGGGGTTACAGGACTACGAGCAGTACTTC; CDR3aa: CASSPGLQDYEQYF
j_gene: TRBJ2-5; v_gene: TRBV5-1; d_gene: TRBD2; abundance: .; CDR3nt: TGCGCCAGCTCACGGGGGGGACAAGAGACCCAGTACTTC; CDR3aa: CASSRGGQETQYF
j_gene: TRBJ1-1; v_gene: TRBV28; d_gene: .; abundance: .; CDR3nt: TGTGCCAGCAGTTTAGGAGGGGAAGGCACTGAAGCTTTCTTT; CDR3aa: CASSLGGEGTEAFF
j_gene: TRBJ1-2; v_gene: TRBV5-8; d_gene: .; abundance: .; CDR3nt: TGTGCCAGCAGCTCACAGGGATACGCCGGCTATGGCTACACCTTC; CDR3aa: CASSSQGYAGYGYTF
j_gene: TRBJ2-3; v_gene: TRBV6-1; d_gene: .; abundance: once; CDR3nt: TGTGCCAGCAGTCTCCCAGGGAGCACAGATACGCAGTATTTT; CDR3aa: CASSLPGSTDTQYF
j_gene: TRBJ2-1; v_gene: TRBV11-2; d_gene: TRBD2; abundance: .; CDR3nt: TGTGCCAGCAGCCACGGGAGGGGCAATGAGCAGTTCTTC; CDR3aa: CASSHGRGNEQFF
j_gene: TRBJ2-1; v_gene: TRBV15; d_gene: TRBD1; abundance: few; CDR3nt: TGTGCCACCAGCAGAACGGACAGGGGTGAGCAGTTCTTC; CDR3aa: CATSRTDRGEQFF
j_gene: TRBJ2-1; v_gene: TRBV28; d_gene: TRBD2; abundance: .; CDR3nt: TGTGCCAGCACTCCTCGAGCTAGCGGGAGAAATGAGCAGTTCTTC; CDR3aa: CASTPRASGRNEQFF
j_gene: TRBJ2-7; v_gene: TRBV28; d_gene: TRBD1; abundance: .; CDR3nt: TGTGCCAGCAGTTGGAACAGGGGGAACGAGCAGTACTTC; CDR3aa: CASSWNRGNEQYF
j_gene: TRBJ2-6; v_gene: TRBV28; d_gene: .; abundance: .; CDR3nt: TGTGCCAGCAGCCTAAGGGGCGCTGGGGCCAACGTCCTGACTTTC; CDR3aa: CASSLRGAGANVLTF
j_gene: TRBJ2-3; v_gene: TRBV5-6; d_gene: .; abundance: .; CDR3nt: TGTGCCAGCGTCGAGTGGAGCACAGATACGCAGTATTTT; CDR3aa: CASVEWSTDTQYF
j_gene: TRBJ1-4; v_gene: TRBV2; d_gene: .; abundance: .; CDR3nt: TGTGCCAGCGGGAGAAGAGCAACTAATGAAAAACTGTTTTTT; CDR3aa: CASGRRATNEKLFF
j_gene: TRBJ1-2; v_gene: TRBV10-2; d_gene: .; abundance: .; CDR3nt: TGCGCCAGCAGTGAGTCGACGGCGGTTAACTATGGCTACACCTTC; CDR3aa: CASSESTAVNYGYTF
j_gene: TRBJ2-5; v_gene: TRBV7-9; d_gene: .; abundance: .; CDR3nt: TGTGCCAGCAGCTCTTTAGCGTCGAAAGAGACCCAGTACTTC; CDR3aa: CASSSLASKETQYF
j_gene: TRBJ2-3; v_gene: TRBV5-1; d_gene: TRBD1; abundance: .; CDR3nt: TGCGCCAGCAGCCAGGACAGGGCGGAAGATACGCAGTATTTT; CDR3aa: CASSQDRAEDTQYF
j_gene: TRBJ2-4; v_gene: TRBV30; d_gene: .; abundance: .; CDR3nt: TGTGCCTGGAGTGCACAGAATTTAGCCAAAAACATTCAGTACTTC; CDR3aa: CAWSAQNLAKNIQYF
j_gene: TRBJ2-7; v_gene: TRBV29-1; d_gene: TRBD1; abundance: .; CDR3nt: TGCAGCGTTAAGGGGACAGGGCCGTACGAGCAGTACTTC; CDR3aa: CSVKGTGPYEQYF
j_gene: TRBJ2-3; v_gene: TRBV5-1; d_gene: TRBD1; abundance: .; CDR3nt: TGCGCCAGCTCCCGACAGGGAATCGGCACAGATACGCAGTATTTT; CDR3aa: CASSRQGIGTDTQYF
j_gene: TRBJ2-2; v_gene: TRBV5-1; d_gene: TRBD1; abundance: .; CDR3nt: TGCGCCAGCAGCAAAGGACAGGGGGACACCGGGGAGCTGTTTTTT; CDR3aa: CASSKGQGDTGELFF
j_gene: TRBJ1-5; v_gene: TRBV27; d_gene: TRBD1; abundance: .; CDR3nt: TGTGCCAGCAGCGACAGGGCTGAACAGCCCCAGCATTTT; CDR3aa: CASSDRAEQPQHF
j_gene: TRBJ1-1; v_gene: TRBV5-1; d_gene: .; abundance: .; CDR3nt: TGCGCCAGCAGCTTGGAACAAAACACTGAAGCTTTCTTT; CDR3aa: CASSLEQNTEAFF
j_gene: TRBJ2-7; v_gene: TRBV18; d_gene: TRBD2; abundance: .; CDR3nt: TGTGCCAGCTCACCGACACTAGCGGGAGGAATAGTCGAGCAGTACTTC; CDR3aa: CASSPTLAGGIVEQYF
j_gene: TRBJ1-1; v_gene: TRBV6-1; d_gene: TRBD1; abundance: .; CDR3nt: TGTGCCAGCAGTGCCACAGGGGGCACTGAAGCTTTCTTT; CDR3aa: CASSATGGTEAFF
j_gene: TRBJ2-7; v_gene: TRBV13; d_gene: TRBD2; abundance: few; CDR3nt: TGTGCCAGCAGCTTAATGTCGGCTAGCGGGAGCTACGAGCAGTACTTC; CDR3aa: CASSLMSASGSYEQYF
j_gene: TRBJ1-1; v_gene: TRBV28; d_gene: .; abundance: once; CDR3nt: TGTGCCAGCAGGGGTGGGGGACACATAAACACTGAAGCTTTCTTT; CDR3aa: CASRGGGHINTEAFF
j_gene: TRBJ1-2; v_gene: TRBV7-9; d_gene: TRBD1; abundance: once; CDR3nt: TGTGCCAGCAGCCTCGGGACAGGGAGGGATAACTATGGCTACACCTTC; CDR3aa: CASSLGTGRDNYGYTF
j_gene: TRBJ1-1; v_gene: TRBV7-9; d_gene: .; abundance: .; CDR3nt: TGTGCCAGCACCCCGGGGGTGAACACTGAAGCTTTCTTT; CDR3aa: CASTPGVNTEAFF
j_gene: TRBJ2-3; v_gene: TRBV5-4; d_gene: TRBD2; abundance: .; CDR3nt: TGTGCCAGCAGCTGGGGACTAGCGGGAGCAGATACGCAGTATTTT; CDR3aa: CASSWGLAGADTQYF
j_gene: TRBJ1-3; v_gene: TRBV6-6; d_gene: TRBD1; abundance: .; CDR3nt: TGTGCCAGCAGTGGGGACAGGGGAAACACCATATATTTT; CDR3aa: CASSGDRGNTIYF
j_gene: TRBJ1-1; v_gene: TRBV6-5; d_gene: .; abundance: .; CDR3nt: TGTGCCAGCAGCACCACCACAGGTACGAAGACTGAAGCTTTCTTT; CDR3aa: CASSTTTGTKTEAFF
j_gene: TRBJ2-1; v_gene: TRBV4-1; d_gene: .; abundance: .; CDR3nt: TGCGCCAGCAGCCAAGCCTCCACTAGCACCTCCTACAATGAGCAGTTCTTC; CDR3aa: CASSQASTSTSYNEQFF
j_gene: TRBJ2-4; v_gene: TRBV2; d_gene: .; abundance: .; CDR3nt: TGTGCCAGCAGTGTCCAGGAGGGAGTTAACATTCAGTACTTC; CDR3aa: CASSVQEGVNIQYF
j_gene: TRBJ1-1; v_gene: TRBV6-6; d_gene: TRBD1; abundance: once; CDR3nt: TGTGCCAGCAGTTCCACATGGACAGGGAACACTGAAGCTTTCTTT; CDR3aa: CASSSTWTGNTEAFF
j_gene: TRBJ2-3; v_gene: TRBV29-1; d_gene: TRBD1; abundance: .; CDR3nt: TGCAGCGTCCCCGGGACAGGCACAGATACGCAGTATTTT; CDR3aa: CSVPGTGTDTQYF
j_gene: TRBJ2-3; v_gene: TRBV5-6; d_gene: TRBD2; abundance: .; CDR3nt: TGTGCCAGCAGCTCGGGACTAGCCCGCACAGATACGCAGTATTTT; CDR3aa: CASSSGLARTDTQYF